This T cell receptor beta chain stems from a study of shared clonotypes between healthy human individuals. Study-level information: Every donor yielded three CD4 naive, three CD4 memory, two CD8 naive and one CD8 memory plate.

The study, taken as a whole, reports: The study generally estimated greater richness for naive than memory subsets. Naive CD4 clonotypes were shared across a handful of donors at about 5%.

It was around 180 ng DNA, 25,000 to 35,000 T cell genomes, that sorted-subset replicate PCRs used. The data were produced by immunoSEQ multiplex PCR, yet TCRdb's version contains in-frame clones alone and is incomplete. There are over a million clones in the sample; approximately 80% occur only once, and around 0.61% lies in the top ten. Trimming removed 4 bases from V and 5 bases from J, with 5 bases in between. Per the germline V gene, CDR1 is SGHRS and CDR2 is YFSETQ. This CDR3 contains 11 residues. Comments on this clone: Its antigen is as yet unknown.

The clonotype was recovered from a man in his late teens or twenties in good health. Some clones in this sample may be carry-over from other donors' samples. Sample: memory CD4+ T cells from PBMCs. Described subset: CD45RA-negative fraction. V usage is TRBV5-1 and J usage is TRBJ2-3; no clear D. CDR3 sequence reads: CASSLQDTQYF. In nucleotides, the CDR3 is TGCGCCAGCAGCCTTCAAGATACGCAGTATTTT.